This entry features one TCR beta chain sequence. This clone's antigen is unknown. The input lacks base qualities; no much larger clone sits a single base away. The CDR3 regions of human TCRbeta chains were subjected to immunosequencing. The source study handled its data this way. TCRs in the repertoires were compared against a reference library of SARS-CoV-2-specific TCRs that had been generated with the MIRA antigen-specificity platform. Breadth was defined as the fraction of unique TCRs that were SARS-CoV-2-associated, and depth was defined as the fraction of total T cells that were SARS-CoV-2-associated. Using the MIRA data, each spike-specific TCR was mapped to the spike region that the TCR reacts to and placed in a CD4 or CD8 class. Log10-transformed breadth and depth values were compared by one-way ANOVA with Sidak's multiple comparisons tests. In TCRdb, the immuneACCESS table is reduced to in-frame sequences with V and J assigned. These tables do not hold every clone; where another copy was compared, an unresolved V gene accounts for under half, and the others remain unexplained. V and J calls and clone size are given by that table; D and trimming were obtained from the DNA. This sample gives 150,000 or so clones in total; approximately 90% of them show up just once. The ten largest make up around 0.99% of the sample.

The sample's time point, from its label and the paper: about 28 days (+/-7) after the second vaccine dose. AZD1222 recipients given second doses at about 4 weeks or at about 12 weeks were pooled, since spike-specific TCR depth and breadth were not found to differ between the two schedules. Vaccinee samples came from UK trials COV001 and COV002, including a single-blind randomized controlled phase 2/3 trial of AZD1222 (ChAdOx1 nCoV-19) in healthy adults. Trial participant PBMC samples were collected at day 0 and day 28 after the second dose for TCRbeta chain sequencing. This record comes from a study of T cell responses to AZD1222 COVID-19 vaccine (dated by TCRdb to about 2021). Background for the entire study: TCR sequencing covered more than 230 trial participants: 207 given two doses of AZD1222 and 26 given two doses of MenACWY control vaccine. Trial participants were enrolled by age into 18-55, 56-69 and 70-plus year subgroups, with roughly 150, 30 and 60 TCR-sequenced participants respectively.

Beyond this particular receptor, the publication reports: Epitopes outside the regions mutated in the B.1.351 and B.1.1.7 variants were reportedly recognized by nearly half of the unique spike-specific TCRs. No day 14 peak-response samples were available, so repertoires were characterized only after the peak T cell response. Participants were mostly white British and included more females than males, and it was suggested by the authors that clonal diversity may have been underestimated. After two AZD1222 doses, both the breadth and the depth of spike-specific TCRs were significantly higher than at day 0 and than in MenACWY recipients. The 56-69-year group was small, and its depth increase did not reach significance, likely because of low power. Conclusions about previously exposed vaccinees are limited because only a handful of AZD1222 recipients were SARS-CoV-2 seropositive at baseline. Vaccine-associated CD4 TCRs spanned the whole spike protein, with dominant responses in regions 160-218 and 743-854.

This receptor was obtained from an adult who received the AZD1222 COVID-19 vaccine. Sample: peripheral blood, taken 28 days after the second AZD1222 dose.

CDR3 protein: CASNAVGSSYGYTF. The sequence in DNA is TGTGCCAGCAACGCCGTTGGCAGCTCCTATGGCTACACCTTC. The chain joins TRBV9 to TRBJ1-2, with the D gene too uncertain to name. The cysteine opens and the phenylalanine closes a CDR3 of 14 amino acids. Only CDR3 DNA remains: 42 bases, in frame from the first base. V was cut back by 6 bases and J by 4 bases, leaving a gap of 16 bases between them. The germline V gene provides CDR1 SGDLS and CDR2 YYNGEE.